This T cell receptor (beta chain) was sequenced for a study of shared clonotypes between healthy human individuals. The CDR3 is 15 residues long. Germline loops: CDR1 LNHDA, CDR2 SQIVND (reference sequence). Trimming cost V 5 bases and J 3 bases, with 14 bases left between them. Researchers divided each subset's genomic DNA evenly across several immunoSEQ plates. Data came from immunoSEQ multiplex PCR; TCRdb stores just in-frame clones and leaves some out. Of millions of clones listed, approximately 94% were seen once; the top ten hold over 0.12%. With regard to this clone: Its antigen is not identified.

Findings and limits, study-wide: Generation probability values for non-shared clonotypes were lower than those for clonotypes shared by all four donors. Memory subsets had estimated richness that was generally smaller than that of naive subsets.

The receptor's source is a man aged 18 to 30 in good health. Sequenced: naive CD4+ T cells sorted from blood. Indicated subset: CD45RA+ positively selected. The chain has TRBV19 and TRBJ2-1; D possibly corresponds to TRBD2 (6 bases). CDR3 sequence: CASSEISGLYNEQFF. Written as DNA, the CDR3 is TGTGCCAGTAGTGAGATAAGCGGGCTCTACAATGAGCAGTTCTTC.